The 30 T cell receptor beta chains presented below share a single source sample, sequenced in a study of chemoradiotherapy in HPV16-positive cancers. Profiled with immunoSEQ multiplex PCR; TCRdb holds only in-frame clones, not every one. The top ten hold 2% to 2.5% of the sample, which has 20,000 to 25,000 clones, around 87% seen once. Here the sequenced sample was blood, taken from a patient who underwent chemoradiotherapy. Receptors were obtained from a human donor with HPV-associated anogenital cancer.

The chain recombines TRBV28 with TRBJ1-5; D is undetermined. Germline V gene lookup returns CDR1 MDHEN and CDR2 SYDVKM. V lost 6 bases and J lost 1, with 7 bases in between. The length of the CDR3 is 13 residues. The CDR3: CASSLGSNQPQHF. The CDR3 DNA reads TGTGCCAGCAGCCTCGGGAGCAATCAGCCCCAGCATTTT.

The J gene is TRBJ2-5, the V gene TRBV9; D is perhaps TRBD1 (5 bases). V lost 0 bases and J 2 bases, leaving 11 bases between the germline ends. CDR1 and CDR2 (germline): SGDLS, YYNGEE. The CDR3 extends over 15 amino acids. Here the CDR3 reads CASSVAIGVQETQYF. The CDR3 DNA reads TGTGCCAGCAGCGTAGCTATAGGGGTTCAAGAGACCCAGTACTTC.

Written as DNA, the CDR3 is TGTGCCAGCAGTGAACGAGGGATACAAGGGAAAAACATTCAGTACTTC. Translated: CASSERGIQGKNIQYF. V and J are TRBV6-1 and TRBJ2-4; TRBD2 might be the D (5 bases). V lost 2 bases, J lost 4 bases, and 15 bases lay in between. The germline CDR1 and CDR2 sequences are MNHNS and SASEGT. There are 16 residues in the CDR3.

The DNA of the CDR3 is TGCAGCGTTGAAGAGCCTCATCCATCGGGCACTGAAGCTTTCTTT. Translating it yields CSVEEPHPSGTEAFF. The chain joins TRBV29-1 to TRBJ1-1; D is ambiguous. V was clipped by 0 bases and J by 4 bases, with 15 bases between them. CDR1 and CDR2 (germline): SQVTM, ANQGSEA. The CDR3 extends over 15 amino acids. Full variable domain (rest looked up from reference TRBV29-1 and TRBJ1-1): SAVISQKPSRDICQRGTSLTIQCQVDSQVTMMFWYRQQPGQSLTLIATANQGSEATYESGFVIDKFPISRPNLTFSTLTVSNMSPEDSSIYLCSVEEPHPSGTEAFFGQGTRLTVV.

The CDR3 bases are TGTGCCAGCAGAGACAGCGGGAGAATGAAGAATGAGCAGTTCTTC. Residues: CASRDSGRMKNEQFF. The chain links TRBV25-1 to TRBJ2-1; 8 bases line up with TRBD2. V lost 6 bases to trimming and J lost 7 bases; unmatched junction nucleotides: 11. From germline, CDR1 is MGHDK and CDR2 SYGVNS. This CDR3 comprises 15 residues. Drawing the rest from reference TRBV25-1 and TRBJ2-1, the complete variable domain is EADIYQTPRYLVIGTGKKITLECSQTMGHDKMYWYQQDPGMELHLIHYSYGVNSTEKGDLSSESTVSRIRTEHFPLTLESARPSHTSQYLCASRDSGRMKNEQFFGPGTRLTVL.

J is TRBJ2-5 and V is TRBV19; 8 positions agree with TRBD1. Germline-derived CDR1 and CDR2 are LNHDA and SQIVND (reference sequence). This CDR3 has 16 amino acids. J was trimmed by 2 bases and V by 5 bases; bases with no gene match: 10. The CDR3 DNA reads as TGTGCCAGTAGTGGCCCGGGACAGGCAAAGCAAGAGACCCAGTACTTC. Translated: CASSGPGQAKQETQYF.

The chain joins TRBV27 to TRBJ1-2, with D possibly matching TRBD1 (5 bases). The CDR3 covers 12 residues. Germline assignment: CDR1 MNHEY and CDR2 SMNVEV (reference sequence). V shed 7 bases and J shed 4 bases, with 10 bases lying between them. The DNA of the CDR3 is TGTGCCAGCAAAGACGGGACCTATGGCTACACCTTC. It translates to CASKDGTYGYTF.

V and J are TRBV7-9 and TRBJ2-7; 7 bases align to TRBD1. The CDR3 length is 12 residues. CDR1 is SEHNR, CDR2 FQNEAQ, per germline (reference sequence). The ends lost 3 bases at V and 6 bases at J; junction bases unmatched: 2. This CDR3 is CASSFHRGEQYF. CDR3 in DNA: TGTGCCAGCAGCTTCCACAGGGGCGAGCAGTACTTC.

The chain carries TRBV27 and TRBJ1-2; D ambiguous. This CDR3 spans 15 amino acids. V lost 4 bases to trimming and J lost 2 bases, with 14 bases between them. Per the germline V gene, CDR1 is MNHEY and CDR2 is SMNVEV (reference sequence). The CDR3 loop reads CASSSRAGSNYGYTF. The CDR3 nucleotides are TGTGCCAGCAGTTCCCGGGCCGGCTCGAACTATGGCTACACCTTC.

This clone was counted once. V and J are TRBV5-1 and TRBJ2-1; 8 positions agree with TRBD2. CDR1 and CDR2 (germline): SGHRS, YFSETQ. This CDR3 region has 16 residues. With 2 bases clipped from V and 5 bases from J, the junction kept 9 bases outside the gene matches. This CDR3 reads CASSFSTGGGDNEQFF. The CDR3 nucleotides are TGCGCCAGCAGCTTCTCAACGGGGGGGGGAGACAATGAGCAGTTCTTC.

Here the CDR3 reads CASSLGRASNQPQHF. The CDR3 bases are TGTGCCAGCAGCTTAGGCAGGGCTAGCAATCAGCCCCAGCATTTT. J is TRBJ1-5 and V is TRBV7-6; tentatively, D is TRBD1 (5 bases). Trimming cost V 1 base and J 0 bases, with 7 bases left between them. This CDR3 contains 15 residues. Looked up from germline, CDR1 is SGHVS and CDR2 is FNYEAQ.

This clone has more than one count but fewer than ten. The chain recombines TRBV7-8 with TRBJ1-1, with a tentative D call TRBD1 (5 bases). The V end lost 5 bases, the J end lost 4 bases, and 14 bases lay between the germline ends. Germline V gives CDR1 SGHVS, CDR2 FQNEAQ. This CDR3 has 14 residues. The CDR3 nucleotides are TGTGCCAGCAGCCCTGACAGTTTTTCCACTGAAGCTTTCTTT. It yields the protein CASSPDSFSTEAFF.

This clone is a singleton in its sample. The chain joins TRBV6-1 to TRBJ1-1; D is ambiguous. The CDR3 loop spans 12 amino acids. CDR1 is MNHNS, CDR2 SASEGT, per germline. V lost 3 bases and J 1 base, leaving 3 bases between the germline ends. This chain's CDR3 is CASSDRNTEAFF. DNA of the CDR3: TGTGCCAGCAGTGACAGGAACACTGAAGCTTTCTTT.

The chain is built from TRBV7-9 and TRBJ1-4, with D perhaps matching TRBD1 (5 bases). The CDR3 runs 15 residues. The V gene lost 0 bases and the J gene lost 4 bases, with 9 bases spanning the gap. Germline V CDR1 and CDR2: SEHNR, FQNEAQ (reference sequence). This CDR3 is CASSLAGALNEKLFF. The DNA for the CDR3 is TGTGCCAGCAGCTTAGCAGGGGCCCTTAATGAAAAACTGTTTTTT.

J is TRBJ2-1 and V is TRBV9; the match to TRBD2 covers 15 bases. Germline CDR1 SGDLS, CDR2 YYNGEE. This CDR3 region has 16 residues. Germline trimming cut 3 bases from V and 5 bases from J; bases unmatched to any gene: 3. The CDR3 DNA is TGTGCCAGCAGCGCCGGACTAGCGGGAGGGAACAATGAGCAGTTCTTC. As protein: CASSAGLAGGNNEQFF.

V and J are TRBV18 and TRBJ2-7; maybe TRBD2 (6 bases). This CDR3 is built from 13 residues. The V gene's germline CDR1 is KGHSH and CDR2 LQKENI. Deletions cut 3 bases from V and 3 bases from J, with 9 bases between. This chain's CDR3 is CASSPGGNYEQYF. CDR3 sequence (DNA): TGTGCCAGCTCACCGGGGGGAAACTACGAGCAGTACTTC.

This clone was recorded once. This chain links TRBV6-6 with TRBJ2-5; D gene ambiguous. The length of the CDR3 is 14 residues. Germline-derived CDR1 and CDR2 are MNHNY and SVGAGI (reference sequence). Trimming took 7 bases from V and 1 from J, leaving 13 bases between them. Here the CDR3 DNA reads TGTGCCAGCACGCTAGGCCTACCCCAAGAGACCCAGTACTTC. Translation: CASTLGLPQETQYF.

This rearrangement joins TRBV28 to TRBJ2-4; the D gene is possibly TRBD1 (5 bases). This CDR3 has 15 amino acids. V was clipped by 5 bases and J by 1 base, with 12 bases between them. The germline CDR1 and CDR2 sequences are MDHEN and SYDVKM. CDR3 sequence (DNA): TGTGCCAGCAGTCAGATAGGGGTTGCCAAAAACATTCAGTACTTC. Amino acid sequence: CASSQIGVAKNIQYF.

The sample holds a few counts of this clone. The chain employs TRBV27 and TRBJ2-7; the D gene is possibly TRBD1 (6 bases). V lost 1 base and J 0 bases, leaving 10 bases between the germline ends. Germline CDR1 MNHEY, CDR2 SMNVEV (reference sequence). The CDR3 is made up of 15 amino acids. The CDR3 is CASSLYPGVSYEQYF. DNA for the CDR3: TGTGCCAGCAGTTTATACCCAGGGGTCTCCTACGAGCAGTACTTC.

The chain is built from TRBV19 and TRBJ2-7, with 8 positions matching TRBD2. Trimming removed 3 bases from V and 3 bases from J; junction bases left unmatched: 10. Germline assignment: CDR1 LNHDA and CDR2 SQIVND (reference sequence). There are 16 residues in the CDR3. This CDR3 is CASSIGGAGLFYEQYF. The CDR3 DNA reads as TGTGCCAGTAGTATCGGGGGGGCAGGTCTCTTCTACGAGCAGTACTTC.

This clone was seen a single time. The J gene is TRBJ2-3, the V gene TRBV4-3; unclear D gene. The CDR3 totals 13 residues. CDR1 and CDR2 (germline): LGHNA, YSLEER. V lost 0 bases, J lost 5 bases, and 6 bases lay in between. CDR3 coding DNA: TGCGCCAGCAGCCAAGATCTACTAGATACGCAGTATTTT. Translated: CASSQDLLDTQYF.

The chain joins TRBV5-1 to TRBJ1-5, with TRBD1 matching over 9 bases. There are 20 residues in the CDR3. The V segment lost 3 bases and the J segment 1 base; nucleotides outside the gene matches: 17. Germline-derived CDR1 and CDR2 are SGHRS and YFSETQ. The CDR3 coding sequence is TGCGCCAGCAGCTCCTATAAAAACCAGGACAGGGGCAACAGCAATCAGCCCCAGCATTTT. Encoded protein: CASSSYKNQDRGNSNQPQHF.

This clone was picked up a small number of times. The chain uses TRBV18 and TRBJ1-5; no definite D call. With 5 bases removed from V and 2 bases from J, the gap between germline ends came to 10 bases. The germline CDR1 and CDR2 sequences are KGHSH and LQKENI. The CDR3 is 14 residues long. Here the CDR3 reads CASSDGVRNQPQHF. The CDR3 region has the DNA TGTGCCAGCTCAGACGGGGTACGCAATCAGCCCCAGCATTTT.

V and J are TRBV11-2 and TRBJ1-2, with D possibly matching TRBD1 (5 bases). Germline assignment: CDR1 SGHAT and CDR2 FQNNGV. Trimming pared 5 bases from V and 12 bases from J, leaving 19 bases between. There are 13 residues in the CDR3. The CDR3 here is CASSPGTPVLDTF. The CDR3 DNA sequence: TGTGCCAGCAGCCCAGGGACGCCCGTCCTTGACACCTTC.

The rearrangement links TRBV19 to TRBJ2-1, with TRBD2 matching over 7 bases. Germline loops: CDR1 LNHDA, CDR2 SQIVND (reference sequence). The CDR3 is 14 residues long. The V and J ends lost 4 bases and 7 bases, in that order; junction bases with no gene match: 7. CDR3 sequence (DNA): TGTGCCAGTAGTAGTGGGGGGGTACCGAATGAGCAGTTCTTC. It translates to CASSSGGVPNEQFF.

This clone was seen a single time. This chain links TRBV19 with TRBJ2-6; either TRBD1 or TRBD2 may supply D (5 bases each). The CDR3 spans 18 residues. V lost 4 bases and J lost 0, with 16 bases in between. Looked up from germline, CDR1 is LNHDA and CDR2 is SQIVND (reference sequence). DNA of the CDR3: TGTGCCAGTAGTACCAGGGACGGTAAGAGCTCTGGGGCCAACGTCCTGACTTTC. Protein product: CASSTRDGKSSGANVLTF.

The rearrangement joins TRBV7-2 to TRBJ1-5; no reliable D call. This CDR3 has 13 amino acids. Germline V lookup: CDR1 SGHTA, CDR2 FQGNSA. V lost 2 bases to trimming and J lost 4 bases, with 6 bases between them. The CDR3 DNA is TGTGCCAGCAGCTTATCATTAAATCAGCCCCAGCATTTT. This gives the protein CASSLSLNQPQHF.

This clone was recorded once. The V call is TRBV5-6, the J call TRBJ1-2; no firm D call. The CDR3 is made up of 12 amino acids. CDR1 SGHDT and CDR2 YYEEEE come from the germline V gene. Trimming left V 0 bases short and J 8 bases short, with 8 bases between. CDR3 nucleotide sequence: TGTGCCAGCAGCTTGGAGCGATGGGGCTACACCTTC. The encoded protein is CASSLERWGYTF.

The chain is built from TRBV6-5 and TRBJ2-7, with TRBD1 identical over 11 bases. The CDR3 consists of 15 residues. The germline V gene encodes CDR1 MNHEY and CDR2 SVGAGI. With 2 bases clipped from V and 4 bases from J, the junction kept 4 bases outside the gene matches. This CDR3 reads CASSYPGTGGYEQYF. The CDR3 bases are TGTGCCAGCAGTTACCCCGGGACAGGGGGTTACGAGCAGTACTTC.

This rearrangement joins TRBV9 to TRBJ2-7, with D possibly matching TRBD1 (5 bases). Trimming left V 4 bases short and J 6 bases short, with 14 bases between. CDR3 length: 13 amino acids. Germline V lookup: CDR1 SGDLS, CDR2 YYNGEE. In DNA, the CDR3 is TGTGCCAGCAGCTTCAGGGATGGGCTCGAGCAGTACTTC. Residues: CASSFRDGLEQYF.